The 6 T cell receptor beta chains below were found in one sample sequenced in a study of T-cell memory formation after mild COVID-19. MiXCR was run by TCRdb on the 5' RACE reads, yielding one entry per CDR3 protein. The table lists around 440,000 distinct CDR3 sequences, about 18% of them singletons, with approximately 13% in the top ten. Sample: PBMCs or a T cell subset sorted from them (not recorded which). The receptors were gathered from an adult woman who had mild COVID-19 (a few samples of this study predate the infection). Cell type and time point are not known.

The chain is built from TRBV6-5 and TRBJ2-5; D remains ambiguous. CDR1 and CDR2 from the germline V gene are MNHEY and SVGAGI. V was trimmed by 3 bases and J by 3 bases, leaving 8 bases between them. CDR3 length: 13 residues. The CDR3 nucleotides read TGTGCCAGCAGTTATGGGCAGAAAGAGACCCAGTACTTC. Protein product: CASSYGQKETQYF.

This clonotype occurred a few times. The CDR3 nucleotides read TGCGCCAGCGGTTCTACCGGGACTAGCGGCTACCACACCGGGGAGCTGTTTTTT. Translated, it gives CASGSTGTSGYHTGELFF. The chain joins TRBV4-3 to TRBJ2-2; TRBD2 aligns across 11 bases. The CDR3 extends over 18 amino acids. Germline-derived CDR1 and CDR2 are LGHNA and YSLEER. V shed 8 bases and J 3 bases; nucleotides not matched to a gene: 14.

The gene calls are TRBV6-5 and TRBJ2-1, with 9 positions matching TRBD1. The V segment lost 2 bases and the J segment 4 bases; nucleotides outside the gene matches: 6. The CDR3 runs to 16 residues. From germline, CDR1 is MNHEY and CDR2 SVGAGI. CDR3 nucleotide sequence: TGTGCCAGCAGTTACACGGACAGGGGCCAATACAATGAGCAGTTCTTC. It encodes CASSYTDRGQYNEQFF.

The table lists this clonotype with a few counts. The rearrangement joins TRBV4-2 to TRBJ2-7; 7 nucleotides agree with TRBD2. Unmatched junction bases numbered 9, after V lost 3 bases and J lost 7 bases. CDR3 length: 14 amino acids. Germline CDR1 LGHNA, CDR2 YNFKEQ. CDR3 coding DNA: TGTGCCAGCAGCCAGGATCGGGACTATTTTGAGCAGTACTTC. Encoded protein: CASSQDRDYFEQYF.

The genes are TRBV19 and TRBJ2-7; a weak D match, TRBD2 (5 bases). The V end lost 4 bases, the J end lost 3 bases, and 16 bases lay between the germline ends. CDR3 length: 15 amino acids. Germline CDR1 LNHDA, CDR2 SQIVND (reference sequence). The CDR3 loop reads CASSKRWQADYEQYF. CDR3 DNA sequence: TGTGCCAGTAGTAAGCGGTGGCAGGCAGACTACGAGCAGTACTTC.

This clonotype has more than one count but fewer than ten. The chain recombines TRBV24-1 with TRBJ2-6; D gene unclear. Germline CDR1 is KGHDR and CDR2 is SFDVKD. The germline V and J ends were trimmed by 10 bases and 2 bases, with 11 bases remaining between them. The CDR3 length is 14 residues. The CDR3 spells CATAKTTGANVLTF. The CDR3 nucleotides are TGTGCCACAGCGAAAACCACTGGGGCCAACGTCCTGACTTTC.